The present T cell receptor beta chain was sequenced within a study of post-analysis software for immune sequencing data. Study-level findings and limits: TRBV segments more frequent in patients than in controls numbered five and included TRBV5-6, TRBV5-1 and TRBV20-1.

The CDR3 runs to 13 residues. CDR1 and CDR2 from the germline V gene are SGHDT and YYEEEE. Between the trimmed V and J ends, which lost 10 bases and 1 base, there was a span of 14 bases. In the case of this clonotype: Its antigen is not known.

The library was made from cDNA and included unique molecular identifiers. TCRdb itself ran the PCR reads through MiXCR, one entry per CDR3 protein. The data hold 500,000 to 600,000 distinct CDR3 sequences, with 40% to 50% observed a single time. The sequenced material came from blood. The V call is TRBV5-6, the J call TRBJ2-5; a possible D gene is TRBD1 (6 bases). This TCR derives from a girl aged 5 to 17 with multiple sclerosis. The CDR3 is CAGTRDTQETQYF. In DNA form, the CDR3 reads TGTGCCGGCACCAGGGACACCCAAGAGACCCAGTACTTC.